A single sample is the source of the 23 T cell receptor beta chains below, sequenced in a study of beta chain features in type 1 diabetes. Their recognized antigens are unknown. Every bit of the isolated RNA underwent reverse transcription, so sequencing read expressed TCRB transcripts. The assay was immunoSEQ multiplex PCR, and TCRdb's table has in-frame clones only and misses some. The data contain around 240,000 clones, roughly 17% of them seen just once; the ten biggest clones take up approximately 0.086%. Whole-study findings and limits: For Type 1 diabetes patients, all four CD4+ subsets carried TCRB CDR3s that were moderately but significantly shorter.

What was sequenced was naive CD4+ T cells from blood. The receptors shown here come from a man between 25 and 39 years old with type 1 diabetes.

The chain has TRBV18 and TRBJ1-1, with D maybe TRBD1 (6 bases). The CDR3 is made up of 16 amino acids. V lost 3 bases to trimming and J lost 0 bases, with 14 bases between them. Germline V lookup: CDR1 KGHSH, CDR2 LQKENI. CDR3 in amino acids: CASSPQAGAMNTEAFF. The CDR3 DNA sequence: TGTGCCAGCTCACCTCAGGCAGGGGCAATGAACACTGAAGCTTTCTTT.

In this sample, this clone turned up a few times. Different DNA sequences within this sample yield the same CDR3. V usage is TRBV28 and J usage is TRBJ2-1; no clear D gene. Germline V gene sequence: CDR1 MDHEN, CDR2 SYDVKM. There are 10 residues in the CDR3. V lost 2 bases, J lost 7 bases, and 0 bases lay in between. The CDR3 DNA is TGTGCCAGCAGTTTAAATGAGCAGTTCTTC. Amino acids: CASSLNEQFF.

This clone turned up a few times. The CDR3 sequence is CASSQDRLEFF. The CDR3 nucleotides read TGCGCCAGCAGCCAAGATAGACTGGAGTTCTTC. The rearrangement joins TRBV4-1 to TRBJ2-1; D gene ambiguous. The V end lost 0 bases, the J end lost 14 bases, and 8 bases lay between the germline ends. The CDR3 length is 11 residues. Germline V CDR1 and CDR2: MGHRA, YSYEKL.

The chain links TRBV10-3 to TRBJ2-1, with 7 positions matching TRBD1. Trimming took 5 bases from V and 9 from J; bases not matched to a gene: 4. From germline, CDR1 is ENHRY and CDR2 SYGVKD. The CDR3 length is 12 residues. CDR3 nucleotides: TGTGCCATCAGTATCCGGGACAGTGAGCAGTTCTTC. Translation: CAISIRDSEQFF.

The chain carries TRBV29-1 and TRBJ2-7; 9 nucleotides match TRBD1. The CDR3 contains 12 residues. CDR1 is SQVTM and CDR2 is ANQGSEA in the germline V gene. Unmatched junction bases numbered 6, after V lost 7 bases and J lost 5 bases. CDR3: CSGWDRVNEQYF. The CDR3 DNA reads as TGCAGCGGCTGGGACAGGGTTAACGAGCAGTACTTC.

CDR3 bases: TGTGCCAGCAGCCTCAGGGTGAGCTCCTACAATGAGCAGTTCTTC. As protein: CASSLRVSSYNEQFF. V is TRBV7-2 and J is TRBJ2-1; TRBD1 is a possible D gene (5 bases). Germline values: CDR1 SGHTA, CDR2 FQGNSA. Deletions cut 5 bases from V and 0 bases from J, with 11 bases between. There are 15 residues in the CDR3.

The chain joins TRBV5-1 to TRBJ2-7; unclear D gene. This CDR3 is built from 12 residues. Germline assignment: CDR1 SGHRS and CDR2 YFSETQ. V lost 7 bases to trimming and J lost 3 bases, with 11 bases between them. The chain's CDR3 is CASSEGGYEQYF. The CDR3 DNA reads TGCGCCAGCTCAGAAGGCGGCTACGAGCAGTACTTC. Drawing the rest from reference TRBV5-1 and TRBJ2-7, the complete variable domain is KAGVTQTPRYLIKTRGQQVTLSCSPISGHRSVSWYQQTPGQGLQFLFEYFSETQRNKGNFPGRFSGRQFSNSRSEMNVSTLELGDSALYLCASSEGGYEQYFGPGTRLTVT.

This clone was seen a few times. This sequence joins TRBV2 and TRBJ1-2; 7 bases are shared with TRBD1. Germline trimming cut 8 bases from V and 6 bases from J; bases unmatched to any gene: 3. In germline, CDR1 is SNHLY, CDR2 FYNNEI. The CDR3 covers 11 residues. Written as DNA, the CDR3 is TGTGCCAGCGAAGGGGGCAATGGCTACACCTTC. Its protein product is CASEGGNGYTF.

This rearrangement joins TRBV7-8 to TRBJ1-5; D gene uncertain. The CDR3 runs to 15 residues. Germline CDR1 and CDR2: SGHVS and FQNEAQ. V lost 1 base and J 0 bases, leaving 7 bases between the germline ends. The CDR3 sequence: CASSLVADSNQPQHF. CDR3 nucleotide sequence: TGTGCCAGCAGCTTAGTCGCCGATAGCAATCAGCCCCAGCATTTT.

This clone was counted a few times. This sequence joins TRBV29-1 and TRBJ1-2; maybe TRBD1 (5 bases). The CDR3 extends over 14 amino acids. The germline V gene has CDR1 SQVTM and CDR2 ANQGSEA. Trimming stripped 6 bases from V and 2 bases from J, with 16 bases between. The CDR3 here is CSVTLGGLNYGYTF. The CDR3 DNA sequence: TGCAGCGTCACTCTCGGGGGTCTGAACTATGGCTACACCTTC. Full variable domain (missing parts from reference TRBV29-1 and TRBJ1-2): SAVISQKPSRDICQRGTSLTIQCQVDSQVTMMFWYRQQPGQSLTLIATANQGSEATYESGFVIDKFPISRPNLTFSTLTVSNMSPEDSSIYLCSVTLGGLNYGYTFGSGTRLTVV.

The CDR3 reads CASSSERATDTQYF. CDR3 bases: TGTGCCAGCAGCTCCGAGAGGGCCACAGATACGCAGTATTTT. The rearrangement links TRBV7-2 to TRBJ2-3, with a tentative D call TRBD2 (5 bases). The CDR3 covers 14 residues. V lost 4 bases and J 2 bases, leaving 10 bases between the germline ends. Germline V lookup: CDR1 SGHTA, CDR2 FQGNSA.

The CDR3 sequence is CASSPTWGQGDNEQFF. CDR3 sequence (DNA): TGTGCCAGCAGCCCAACTTGGGGACAGGGCGATAATGAGCAGTTCTTC. The V and J genes are TRBV5-4 and TRBJ2-1; TRBD1 agrees at 9 bases. Germline V gene lookup returns CDR1 SGHNT and CDR2 YYREEE (reference sequence). This CDR3 contains 16 residues. Losses at the gene ends were 4 bases for V and 7 bases for J; bases not matched to a gene: 12.

This clone was counted between two and nine times. The chain employs TRBV2 and TRBJ2-1; the match to TRBD2 covers 10 bases. Germline V gene lookup returns CDR1 SNHLY and CDR2 FYNNEI. The CDR3 length is 15 residues. After removal of 8 bases from V and 3 bases from J, the junction contained 7 bases not matched to a gene. The CDR3 loop is CASGGLAGVYNEQFF. CDR3 in DNA: TGTGCCAGCGGGGGGCTAGCGGGAGTCTACAATGAGCAGTTCTTC. The full variable domain, with the rest looked up from reference TRBV2 and TRBJ2-1, is EPEVTQTPSHQVTQMGQEVILRCVPISNHLYFYWYRQILGQKVEFLVSFYNNEISEKSEIFDDQFSVERPDGSNFTLKIRSTKLEDSAMYFCASGGLAGVYNEQFFGPGTRLTVL.

The V and J genes are TRBV29-1 and TRBJ1-1; D uncertain. This CDR3 has 13 residues. Trimming shortened V by 3 bases and J by 1 base, and 9 bases separated the two germline ends. Germline CDR1 reads SQVTM; CDR2 reads ANQGSEA. The CDR3 DNA reads as TGCAGCGTTGATCTCAAGAGGAACACTGAAGCTTTCTTT. Protein sequence: CSVDLKRNTEAFF.

This clone was counted only a few times. The chain carries TRBV30 and TRBJ1-1; D remains unclear. V was pared by 0 bases and J by 1 base, with 6 bases between. The germline gives CDR1 GTSNPN, CDR2 SVGIG (reference sequence). This CDR3 is built from 13 residues. The CDR3 sequence: CAWSVNKNTEAFF. CDR3 bases: TGTGCCTGGAGTGTGAACAAGAACACTGAAGCTTTCTTT.

This clone came up once. J is TRBJ2-7 and V is TRBV6-5, with D tentatively TRBD1 (6 bases). CDR1 and CDR2 (germline): MNHEY, SVGAGI. The CDR3 consists of 13 residues. V lost 2 bases, J lost 2 bases, and 7 bases lay in between. CDR3 sequence reads: CASSYDRTYEQYF. The CDR3 DNA follows: TGTGCCAGCAGTTACGACAGGACCTACGAGCAGTACTTC.

This sequence joins TRBV5-1 and TRBJ2-1; D gene unclear. Germline assignment: CDR1 SGHRS and CDR2 YFSETQ. V lost 0 bases and J lost 6, with 7 bases in between. This CDR3 has 13 residues. CDR3 protein: CASSLDSSNEQFF. The CDR3 DNA follows: TGCGCCAGCAGCTTGGACTCGTCCAATGAGCAGTTCTTC. Looking up the rest from reference TRBV5-1 and TRBJ2-1 gives the full variable domain: KAGVTQTPRYLIKTRGQQVTLSCSPISGHRSVSWYQQTPGQGLQFLFEYFSETQRNKGNFPGRFSGRQFSNSRSEMNVSTLELGDSALYLCASSLDSSNEQFFGPGTRLTVL.

This chain links TRBV28 with TRBJ2-1; 9 bases line up with TRBD1. V shed 7 bases and J 8 bases; nucleotides not matched to a gene: 12. The CDR3 consists of 15 residues. Looked up from germline, CDR1 is MDHEN and CDR2 is SYDVKM. CDR3: CASNPPGQGLHEQFF. CDR3 DNA: TGTGCCAGCAACCCACCGGGACAGGGCTTGCATGAGCAGTTCTTC.

Only a few counts were recorded for this clone. The rearrangement uses TRBV29-1 and TRBJ1-1; 7 bases align to TRBD1. V shed 4 bases and J 3 bases; nucleotides not matched to a gene: 5. This CDR3 spans 13 amino acids. Germline V lookup: CDR1 SQVTM, CDR2 ANQGSEA. DNA for the CDR3: TGCAGCGTTGGTACAGGGGTGGACACTGAAGCTTTCTTT. This translates into CSVGTGVDTEAFF.

The chain links TRBV18 to TRBJ1-1; tentative D call: TRBD1 (5 bases). CDR3 size: 15 residues. CDR1 and CDR2 from the germline V gene are KGHSH and LQKENI. Trimming cost V 3 bases and J 10 bases, with 21 bases left between them. CDR3 DNA sequence: TGTGCCAGCTCACCGGCAACGCAGGGAGATGTTGGAGCTTTCTTT. This gives the protein CASSPATQGDVGAFF. The whole variable domain, filled in from reference TRBV18 and TRBJ1-1, reads NAGVMQNPRHLVRRRGQEARLRCSPMKGHSHVYWYRQLPEEGLKFMVYLQKENIIDESGMPKERFSAEFPKEGPSILRIQQVVRGDSAAYFCASSPATQGDVGAFFGQGTRLTVV.

This clone was observed once. The chain employs TRBV19 and TRBJ2-1, with 10 nucleotides matching TRBD2. This CDR3 has 17 residues. V lost 3 bases and J lost 5; bases outside the gene matches: 10. Per germline, CDR1 LNHDA and CDR2 SQIVND (reference sequence). The CDR3 is CASSISLVAGGNNEQFF. Written as DNA, the CDR3 is TGTGCCAGTAGTATCTCCTTGGTAGCGGGAGGAAACAATGAGCAGTTCTTC.

This clone has just a few counts. The chain joins TRBV5-1 to TRBJ2-4; D ambiguous. Germline V gene data show CDR1 as SGHRS and CDR2 as YFSETQ. V was trimmed by 0 bases and J by 7 bases, leaving 2 bases between them. This CDR3 has 11 amino acids. The CDR3 sequence: CASSLDNIQYF. The CDR3 region has the DNA TGCGCCAGCAGCTTGGATAACATTCAGTACTTC.

The chain links TRBV30 to TRBJ2-6; D remains ambiguous. Germline-derived CDR1 and CDR2 are GTSNPN and SVGIG (reference sequence). V shed 4 bases and J shed 2 bases, with 9 bases lying between them. The CDR3 extends over 14 amino acids. This chain's CDR3 is CAWTDSPGANVLTF. CDR3 DNA sequence: TGTGCCTGGACCGATTCTCCTGGGGCCAACGTCCTGACTTTC.